These T cell receptor beta chains were read from a single sample in a study of T cell changes during pregnancy in multiple sclerosis. The assay was immunoSEQ multiplex PCR, and TCRdb's table has in-frame clones only and misses some. The data hold approximately 99,000 clones, with 90% observed a single time. Sequences were derived from peripheral blood, sampled in the second trimester of pregnancy. Receptor source: a female donor in good health, enrolled as a control in a pregnancy study. Each CDR3 is given with its conserved first and last residue. Fields, in order: D gene, J gene, clone size, V gene, CDR3 DNA, CDR3 protein. D genes are given only for firm matches. The listing skips clone size in some rows; elsewhere it reads once, few, many or a size class.

D: TRBD2; J: TRBJ2-7; size: .; V: TRBV19; DNA: TGTGCCAGTAGCCAAGGACTAGCGGGAGGGCCCCAGGGCGAGCAGTACTTC; CDR3: CASSQGLAGGPQGEQYF
D: TRBD1; J: TRBJ2-7; size: .; V: TRBV19; DNA: TGTGCCAGTAGTATCGACAGGGGCAACCCCTACGAGCAGTACTTC; CDR3: CASSIDRGNPYEQYF
D: TRBD1; J: TRBJ1-6; size: .; V: TRBV6-1; DNA: TGTGCCAGCTTAAAAACAGGGGGTGGGAATTCACCCCTCCACTTT; CDR3: CASLKTGGGNSPLHF
D: TRBD1; J: TRBJ1-1; size: .; V: TRBV2; DNA: TGTGCCAGCAGGCCGACAGGGGAGCTCGAAGCTTTCTTT; CDR3: CASRPTGELEAFF
D: .; J: TRBJ2-1; size: .; V: TRBV28; DNA: TGTGCCAGCAGTTTAGAGGCCCTTGAGCAGTTCTTC; CDR3: CASSLEALEQFF
D: .; J: TRBJ1-1; size: .; V: TRBV18; DNA: TGTGCCAGCTCACCACCGATGGCAGGGGCTCATGAAGCTTTCTTT; CDR3: CASSPPMAGAHEAFF
D: .; J: TRBJ1-4; size: few; V: TRBV5-1; DNA: TGCGCCAGCGAAAAGTGGACAGCAACTAATGAAAAACTGTTTTTT; CDR3: CASEKWTATNEKLFF
D: TRBD1; J: TRBJ1-5; size: .; V: TRBV7-6; DNA: TGTGCCAGCAGCCGGACAGGAAACAATCAGCCCCAGCATTTT; CDR3: CASSRTGNNQPQHF
D: .; J: TRBJ2-5; size: .; V: TRBV6-5; DNA: TGTGCCAGCAGTGACAACCAAGAGACCCAGTACTTC; CDR3: CASSDNQETQYF
D: TRBD1; J: TRBJ2-7; size: .; V: TRBV2; DNA: TGTGCCAGCACCCCGGACAGGGCCCCTCCCTACGAGCAGTACTTC; CDR3: CASTPDRAPPYEQYF
D: .; J: TRBJ1-1; size: .; V: TRBV2; DNA: TGTGCCAGCACTTTTCAGGGTTGGACTGAAGCTTTCTTT; CDR3: CASTFQGWTEAFF
D: .; J: TRBJ1-1; size: .; V: TRBV5-6; DNA: TGTGCCAGCAGCTTACTGGGCCCCCGGCCTGAAGCTTTCTTT; CDR3: CASSLLGPRPEAFF
D: .; J: TRBJ1-1; size: .; V: TRBV18; DNA: TGTGCCAGCTCACCACCCGGAAGGGGGTATTCTGAAGCTTTCTTT; CDR3: CASSPPGRGYSEAFF
D: TRBD1; J: TRBJ1-3; size: .; V: TRBV28; DNA: TGTGCCAGCAGTCCCGCTGGACAGGCGAGCTCTGGAAACACCATATATTTT; CDR3: CASSPAGQASSGNTIYF
D: .; J: TRBJ1-2; size: few; V: TRBV6-1; DNA: TGTGCCAGCCAGGGGATCTATGGCTACACCTTC; CDR3: CASQGIYGYTF
D: TRBD1; J: TRBJ1-4; size: few; V: TRBV6-5; DNA: TGTGCCAGCAGTTACGGGACAGGGTATGAAAAACTGTTTTTT; CDR3: CASSYGTGYEKLFF
D: .; J: TRBJ2-1; size: .; V: TRBV7-2; DNA: TGTGCCAGCAGCTTAGGACTAGCCTACAATGAGCAGTTCTTC; CDR3: CASSLGLAYNEQFF
D: .; J: TRBJ1-2; size: .; V: TRBV7-2; DNA: TGTGCCAGCAGCCTGTCCGGTGGCTACACCTTC; CDR3: CASSLSGGYTF
D: .; J: TRBJ2-5; size: once; V: TRBV5-1; DNA: TGCGCCAGCAGCTTGATCGGGAGTGGAGAGACCCAGTACTTC; CDR3: CASSLIGSGETQYF
D: .; J: TRBJ2-6; size: .; V: TRBV11-2; DNA: TGTGCCAGCAGCTTAAGGCGGGGGCGCTCTGGGGCCAACGTCCTGACTTTC; CDR3: CASSLRRGRSGANVLTF
D: .; J: TRBJ1-4; size: .; V: TRBV5-1; DNA: TGCGCCAGCAGCCAGGTCTTGGGAGGTGAAAAACTGTTTTTT; CDR3: CASSQVLGGEKLFF
D: .; J: TRBJ1-5; size: .; V: TRBV27; DNA: TGTGCCAGCAGTTCACTCGACAGGCCCCATCAGCCCCAGCATTTT; CDR3: CASSSLDRPHQPQHF
D: TRBD2; J: TRBJ2-1; size: .; V: TRBV5-1; DNA: TGCGCCAGCAGCTTGGTAGGGCGGGAGGGATACAATGAGCAGTTCTTC; CDR3: CASSLVGREGYNEQFF
D: .; J: TRBJ1-5; size: .; V: TRBV7-8; DNA: TGTGCCAGCAGCTCAGACAGGACCAGCAATCAGCCCCAGCATTTT; CDR3: CASSSDRTSNQPQHF
D: .; J: TRBJ1-2; size: .; V: TRBV5-1; DNA: TGCGCCAGCAGCGTCAGGGAGGGCTATGGCTACACCTTC; CDR3: CASSVREGYGYTF
D: TRBD1; J: TRBJ1-4; size: .; V: TRBV2; DNA: TGTGCCAGCAGCGTGACAGGGTTGTCGGAAAAACTGTTTTTT; CDR3: CASSVTGLSEKLFF
D: .; J: TRBJ1-3; size: .; V: TRBV2; DNA: TGTGCCACCGCGGGGGCCGGAAACACCATATATTTT; CDR3: CATAGAGNTIYF
D: TRBD1; J: TRBJ1-5; size: .; V: TRBV19; DNA: TGTGCCAGTACCCACTCGACAGGGGGGAATCAGCCCCAGCATTTT; CDR3: CASTHSTGGNQPQHF